Listed below are T cell receptor beta chains from one sample, sequenced in a study of blood T cell repertoires in COVID-19. Only in-frame clones appear in the TCRdb table, and some are missing; sequencing was by immunoSEQ multiplex PCR. The table lists roughly 280,000 clones, 85% to 90% of them singletons. Sequenced sample: PBMCs or T cells enriched from blood (not recorded which). Source of these receptors: an older woman who had recovered from COVID-19. Each CDR3 is given with its conserved first and last residue. Each record gives: CDR3 protein, CDR3 DNA, clone size, V gene, J gene, D gene. The D gene is left open where the match is weak. A clone size is listed for some rows: how often the clone was seen (once, few, many), or a class if it is expanded.

cdr3_aa: CASIVSGTEAFF; cdr3_nt: TGTGCCAGCATCGTCTCCGGGACTGAAGCTTTCTTT; clone_size: .; v_call: TRBV28; j_call: TRBJ1-1; d_call: .
cdr3_aa: CASSSGQSLGNTEAFF; cdr3_nt: TGCGCCAGCAGCTCGGGACAGTCTCTGGGAAACACTGAAGCTTTCTTT; clone_size: .; v_call: TRBV5-1; j_call: TRBJ1-1; d_call: TRBD1
cdr3_aa: CASRENHGGAYEQYF; cdr3_nt: TGTGCCAGCAGGGAAAACCACGGGGGGGCCTACGAGCAGTACTTC; clone_size: .; v_call: TRBV2; j_call: TRBJ2-7; d_call: TRBD2
cdr3_aa: CATSRDKIGTANEKLFF; cdr3_nt: TGTGCCACCAGCAGAGATAAAATTGGGACAGCTAATGAAAAACTGTTTTTT; clone_size: .; v_call: TRBV15; j_call: TRBJ1-4; d_call: TRBD1
cdr3_aa: CASSAPAGEQFF; cdr3_nt: TGTGCCAGCAGCGCACCCGCAGGTGAGCAGTTCTTC; clone_size: .; v_call: TRBV3-1/TRBV3-2; j_call: TRBJ2-1; d_call: .
cdr3_aa: CASSEALPAGRKQFF; cdr3_nt: TGTGCCAGCAGTGAAGCGCTTCCAGCGGGACGTAAGCAGTTCTTC; clone_size: .; v_call: TRBV2; j_call: TRBJ2-1; d_call: TRBD2
cdr3_aa: CASSLGIHYEQYF; cdr3_nt: TGTGCCAGCAGCCTAGGTATTCACTACGAGCAGTACTTC; clone_size: .; v_call: TRBV7-3; j_call: TRBJ2-7; d_call: .
cdr3_aa: CSVVAGSTYEQYF; cdr3_nt: TGCAGCGTTGTTGCGGGCTCAACCTACGAGCAGTACTTC; clone_size: .; v_call: TRBV29-1; j_call: TRBJ2-7; d_call: .
cdr3_aa: CASSLEGQLDGYTF; cdr3_nt: TGTGCCAGCAGCTTAGAGGGACAGCTTGATGGCTACACCTTC; clone_size: .; v_call: TRBV11-2; j_call: TRBJ1-2; d_call: TRBD1
cdr3_aa: CASSLEREGGSGNTIYF; cdr3_nt: TGTGCCAGCAGCTTAGAAAGGGAAGGGGGCTCTGGAAACACCATATATTTT; clone_size: .; v_call: TRBV7-9; j_call: TRBJ1-3; d_call: .
cdr3_aa: CASSLRDTSTDTQYF; cdr3_nt: TGCGCCAGCAGCTTGAGGGACACTAGCACAGATACGCAGTATTTT; clone_size: .; v_call: TRBV5-1; j_call: TRBJ2-3; d_call: .
cdr3_aa: CASSSALASTGELFF; cdr3_nt: TGCGCCAGCAGCAGTGCTCTAGCAAGCACCGGGGAGCTGTTTTTT; clone_size: .; v_call: TRBV5-1; j_call: TRBJ2-2; d_call: .
cdr3_aa: CASSVLGAGSYNEQFF; cdr3_nt: TGTGCCAGCAGCGTACTGGGAGCGGGATCCTACAATGAGCAGTTCTTC; clone_size: .; v_call: TRBV9; j_call: TRBJ2-1; d_call: TRBD2
cdr3_aa: CASSLTGGLNTEAFF; cdr3_nt: TGTGCCAGCAGTTTGACGGGGGGCCTAAACACTGAAGCTTTCTTT; clone_size: .; v_call: TRBV27; j_call: TRBJ1-1; d_call: .
cdr3_aa: CASSFTSEGEQFF; cdr3_nt: TGTGCCAGCAGTTTTACTAGCGAGGGTGAGCAGTTCTTC; clone_size: .; v_call: TRBV6-4; j_call: TRBJ2-1; d_call: TRBD2
cdr3_aa: CASSFDASGREQFF; cdr3_nt: TGTGCCAGCAGCTTCGACGCTAGCGGGAGAGAGCAGTTCTTC; clone_size: .; v_call: TRBV7-2; j_call: TRBJ2-1; d_call: TRBD2
cdr3_aa: CASSVDHIMNTEAFF; cdr3_nt: TGTGCCAGCAGCGTAGATCACATAATGAACACTGAAGCTTTCTTT; clone_size: .; v_call: TRBV9; j_call: TRBJ1-1; d_call: .
cdr3_aa: CATFPTGGVGITEAFF; cdr3_nt: TGTGCCACGTTCCCGACAGGGGGCGTGGGTATCACTGAAGCTTTCTTT; clone_size: .; v_call: TRBV6-6; j_call: TRBJ1-1; d_call: TRBD1
cdr3_aa: CASSLSRGGEKLFF; cdr3_nt: TGTGCCAGCAGCTTGTCGCGGGGAGGAGAAAAACTGTTTTTT; clone_size: .; v_call: TRBV11-2; j_call: TRBJ1-4; d_call: .
cdr3_aa: CASSLSGQGIYGYTF; cdr3_nt: TGTGCCAGCAGTTTATCAGGACAGGGGATCTATGGCTACACCTTC; clone_size: .; v_call: TRBV28; j_call: TRBJ1-2; d_call: TRBD1
cdr3_aa: CASCRQGAYGNTIYF; cdr3_nt: TGTGCCAGCTGTAGACAGGGGGCATATGGAAACACCATATATTTT; clone_size: .; v_call: TRBV28; j_call: TRBJ1-3; d_call: TRBD1
cdr3_aa: CASQTGTAGNSPLHF; cdr3_nt: TGTGCCAGTCAGACCGGGACGGCGGGGAATTCACCCCTCCACTTT; clone_size: .; v_call: TRBV19; j_call: TRBJ1-6; d_call: .
cdr3_aa: CASSRWGGGTDTQYF; cdr3_nt: TGTGCCAGCAGCCGCTGGGGGGGCGGTACAGATACGCAGTATTTT; clone_size: few; v_call: TRBV7-3; j_call: TRBJ2-3; d_call: .
cdr3_aa: CASSREAYGYTF; cdr3_nt: TGTGCCAGTTCAAGGGAGGCGTATGGCTACACCTTC; clone_size: .; v_call: TRBV19; j_call: TRBJ1-2; d_call: .
cdr3_aa: CASSLMGRRETPDEQFF; cdr3_nt: TGTGCCAGCAGTTTAATGGGGCGGCGGGAGACTCCGGATGAGCAGTTCTTC; clone_size: .; v_call: TRBV28; j_call: TRBJ2-1; d_call: TRBD2
cdr3_aa: CASSLFGGTEQFF; cdr3_nt: TGTGCCAGCAGCTTATTTGGGGGCACTGAGCAGTTCTTC; clone_size: .; v_call: TRBV11-3; j_call: TRBJ2-1; d_call: .
cdr3_aa: CAISASGRGNTDTQYF; cdr3_nt: TGTGCCATCAGTGCTAGCGGGAGGGGAAACACAGATACGCAGTATTTT; clone_size: .; v_call: TRBV10-3; j_call: TRBJ2-3; d_call: TRBD2
cdr3_aa: CASSHRDPLAGYGYTF; cdr3_nt: TGTGCCAGCAGCCACAGGGACCCACTAGCGGGCTATGGCTACACCTTC; clone_size: .; v_call: TRBV3-1/TRBV3-2; j_call: TRBJ1-2; d_call: .
cdr3_aa: CASSWGQNYGYTF; cdr3_nt: TGTGCCAGCAGTTGGGGACAGAACTATGGCTACACCTTC; clone_size: .; v_call: TRBV28; j_call: TRBJ1-2; d_call: TRBD1
cdr3_aa: CASSPDSTRSASPLHF; cdr3_nt: TGTGCCAGCAGCCCGGACAGTACGCGGTCTGCTTCACCCCTCCACTTT; clone_size: .; v_call: TRBV5-4; j_call: TRBJ1-6; d_call: .
cdr3_aa: CASSQGQGGDYGYTF; cdr3_nt: TGTGCCAGCAGCCAGGGACAGGGAGGAGACTATGGCTACACCTTC; clone_size: .; v_call: TRBV4-2; j_call: TRBJ1-2; d_call: TRBD1
cdr3_aa: CASSELDMNTEAFF; cdr3_nt: TGTGCCAGCAGTGAGTTAGATATGAACACTGAAGCTTTCTTT; clone_size: .; v_call: TRBV2; j_call: TRBJ1-1; d_call: .
cdr3_aa: CASTDWNTEAFF; cdr3_nt: TGTGCCAGTACGGACTGGAACACTGAAGCTTTCTTT; clone_size: once; v_call: TRBV28; j_call: TRBJ1-1; d_call: .
cdr3_aa: CASSSLYSSGTVKNIQYF; cdr3_nt: TGTGCCAGCAGCTCACTTTACTCGTCCGGGACAGTAAAAAACATTCAGTACTTC; clone_size: .; v_call: TRBV7-8; j_call: TRBJ2-4; d_call: TRBD1
cdr3_aa: CASSYLIGGEAFF; cdr3_nt: TGTGCCAGCAGTTACTTAATCGGGGGTGAAGCTTTCTTT; clone_size: .; v_call: TRBV6-6; j_call: TRBJ1-1; d_call: .
cdr3_aa: CASSLGLGDTQYF; cdr3_nt: TGTGCCAGCAGCTTAGGACTAGGGGATACGCAGTATTTT; clone_size: once; v_call: TRBV7-9; j_call: TRBJ2-3; d_call: .
cdr3_aa: CASLRLAAGELFF; cdr3_nt: TGTGCCAGCCTTAGACTAGCCGCCGGGGAGCTGTTTTTT; clone_size: .; v_call: TRBV7-9; j_call: TRBJ2-2; d_call: TRBD2
cdr3_aa: CASSMSGEGNTIYF; cdr3_nt: TGCGCCAGCAGCATGTCCGGGGAAGGAAACACCATATATTTT; clone_size: few; v_call: TRBV5-1; j_call: TRBJ1-3; d_call: .
cdr3_aa: CASSFSGRVTGELFF; cdr3_nt: TGTGCCAGTAGTTTTAGCGGGAGGGTCACCGGGGAGCTGTTTTTT; clone_size: .; v_call: TRBV19; j_call: TRBJ2-2; d_call: TRBD2
cdr3_aa: CASSVEGARTEAFF; cdr3_nt: TGTGCCAGCAGCGTAGAGGGGGCGAGGACTGAAGCTTTCTTT; clone_size: .; v_call: TRBV9; j_call: TRBJ1-1; d_call: TRBD1
cdr3_aa: CASSLTSLAGGSNTGELFF; cdr3_nt: TGTGCCAGCAGCTTAACTTCACTAGCGGGAGGATCGAACACCGGGGAGCTGTTTTTT; clone_size: .; v_call: TRBV7-6; j_call: TRBJ2-2; d_call: TRBD2
cdr3_aa: CASSLTSGTGFSNEQFF; cdr3_nt: TGTGCCAGCAGCTTAACTTCCGGGACAGGTTTTTCCAATGAGCAGTTCTTC; clone_size: .; v_call: TRBV5-4; j_call: TRBJ2-1; d_call: TRBD1
cdr3_aa: CAWSVPETQYF; cdr3_nt: TGTGCCTGGTCCGTCCCGGAGACCCAGTACTTC; clone_size: .; v_call: TRBV30; j_call: TRBJ2-5; d_call: .
cdr3_aa: CASSQGDLNQPQHF; cdr3_nt: TGTGCCAGCTCACAGGGAGACCTGAATCAGCCCCAGCATTTT; clone_size: few; v_call: TRBV18; j_call: TRBJ1-5; d_call: .
cdr3_aa: CASSLILTSGNSGELFF; cdr3_nt: TGTGCCAGCAGCTTGATACTAACTAGCGGGAACTCCGGGGAGCTGTTTTTT; clone_size: .; v_call: TRBV5-4; j_call: TRBJ2-2; d_call: TRBD2
cdr3_aa: CAISESNRGEEAFF; cdr3_nt: TGTGCCATCAGTGAGTCGAACCGCGGGGAGGAAGCTTTCTTT; clone_size: .; v_call: TRBV10-3; j_call: TRBJ1-1; d_call: .
cdr3_aa: CASTAQHAGTEAFF; cdr3_nt: TGTGCCAGCACCGCCCAACACGCGGGCACTGAAGCTTTCTTT; clone_size: .; v_call: TRBV28; j_call: TRBJ1-1; d_call: .
cdr3_aa: CATRADGSNQPQHF; cdr3_nt: TGTGCCACCAGAGCGGACGGTAGCAATCAGCCCCAGCATTTT; clone_size: .; v_call: TRBV7-9; j_call: TRBJ1-5; d_call: .
cdr3_aa: CASSPGVIGNTIYF; cdr3_nt: TGTGCCAGCAGCCCCGGGGTTATCGGAAACACCATATATTTT; clone_size: .; v_call: TRBV5-5; j_call: TRBJ1-3; d_call: .
cdr3_aa: CAWRKPGTNQPQHF; cdr3_nt: TGTGCCTGGAGAAAGCCAGGGACTAATCAGCCCCAGCATTTT; clone_size: .; v_call: TRBV30; j_call: TRBJ1-5; d_call: .
cdr3_aa: CASSSGTSGRIAGELFF; cdr3_nt: TGTGCCAGCAGTTCCGGGACTAGCGGGAGGATTGCCGGGGAGCTGTTTTTT; clone_size: .; v_call: TRBV6-2/TRBV6-3; j_call: TRBJ2-2; d_call: TRBD2
cdr3_aa: CASSWASGNEQFF; cdr3_nt: TGTGCCAGCAGCTGGGCCAGTGGCAATGAGCAGTTCTTC; clone_size: once; v_call: TRBV11-3; j_call: TRBJ2-1; d_call: .
cdr3_aa: CASSFRLPGQETQYF; cdr3_nt: TGTGCCAGCAGCTTTCGACTCCCGGGGCAAGAGACCCAGTACTTC; clone_size: .; v_call: TRBV5-6; j_call: TRBJ2-5; d_call: .
cdr3_aa: CASSFKTGDGYTF; cdr3_nt: TGTGCCAGCAGTTTTAAAACAGGGGATGGCTACACCTTC; clone_size: .; v_call: TRBV12-3/TRBV12-4; j_call: TRBJ1-2; d_call: TRBD1